What follows describes a single T cell receptor beta chain. The antigen is not known. The germline V gene has CDR1 MDHEN and CDR2 SYDVKM. The germline V and J ends were trimmed by 3 bases and 0 bases, with 15 bases remaining between them. The length of the CDR3 is 17 residues. Blood was drawn once from each donor into heparinised tubes. The draws averaged about 120 mL. The authors sorted CD4+ naive, central memory, regulatory and stem cell-like memory cells via CD45RO/CCR7/CD25/CD127/CD95/CD27. The study reverse transcribed the entire isolated RNA, so it sequenced expressed TCRB transcripts. The table came from immunoSEQ multiplex PCR; TCRdb's copy has only in-frame clones and leaves some out. In the table there are about 710,000 clones, about 14% of which are singletons. This record belongs to a study of beta chain features in type 1 diabetes. Study-level findings and limits: The study found moderately but significantly shorter TCRB CDR3s in all four CD4+ subsets of Type 1 diabetes patients. Fewer junction insertions and more nucleotide deletions appeared in type 1 diabetes patients.

The sequencing sample was made of naive CD4+ T cells from blood. The chain recombines TRBV28 with TRBJ1-5; maybe TRBD1 (6 bases). This TCR was recovered from a man aged 18 to 29 with type 1 diabetes. The CDR3 is CASSFTGHRYSNQPQHF. CDR3 sequence (DNA): TGTGCCAGCAGTTTTACGGGACACCGATATAGCAATCAGCCCCAGCATTTT.